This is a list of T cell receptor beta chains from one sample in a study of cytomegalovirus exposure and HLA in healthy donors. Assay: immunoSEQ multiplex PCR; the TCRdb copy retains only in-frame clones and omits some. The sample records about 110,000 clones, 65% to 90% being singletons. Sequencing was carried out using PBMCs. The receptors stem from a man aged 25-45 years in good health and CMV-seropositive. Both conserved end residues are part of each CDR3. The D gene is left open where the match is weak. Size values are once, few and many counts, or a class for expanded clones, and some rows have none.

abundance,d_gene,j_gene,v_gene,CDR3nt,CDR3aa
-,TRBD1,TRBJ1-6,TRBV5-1,TGCGCCAGCAGCCCCTCCCCGGGACAGGGTCCCCTGGCGTATAATTCACCCCTCCACTTT,CASSPSPGQGPLAYNSPLHF
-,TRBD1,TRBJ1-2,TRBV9,TGTGCCAGCAGCGTCGGGCAGGGGGCCTTCTATGGCTACACCTTC,CASSVGQGAFYGYTF
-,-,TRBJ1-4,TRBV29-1,TGCAGCGTTGACCTGTCGGAGAAGAAGCAGAAACTGTTTTTT,CSVDLSEKKQKLFF
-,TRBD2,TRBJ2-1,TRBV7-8,TGTGCCAGCAGCTTAGCCGGGGGACTAGTCCCCAATGAGCAGTTCTTC,CASSLAGGLVPNEQFF
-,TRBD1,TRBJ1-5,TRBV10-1,TGCGCCAGCAGCGGACAGGTCAATCAGCCCCAGCATTTT,CASSGQVNQPQHF
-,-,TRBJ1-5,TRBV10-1,TGCGCCAGCAATCGGTATAGTTTAACGCGCAATCAGCCCCAGCATTTT,CASNRYSLTRNQPQHF
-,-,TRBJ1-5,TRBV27,TGTGCCAGCAGTGCAGCGTCCCGGTCTATAGATCCCCAGCATTTT,CASSAASRSIDPQHF
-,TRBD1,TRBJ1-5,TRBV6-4,TGTGCCAGCAGTGGGGGACAGAGCAATCAGCCCCAGCATTTT,CASSGGQSNQPQHF
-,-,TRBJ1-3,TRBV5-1,TGCGCCAGCAGCTTGGAAGGGGGGGTGGACTCTGGAAACACCATATATTTT,CASSLEGGVDSGNTIYF
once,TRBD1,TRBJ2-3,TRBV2,TGTGCCAGCAGTGATGACAGGGCTTGGGATACGCAGTATTTT,CASSDDRAWDTQYF
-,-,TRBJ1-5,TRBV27,TGTGCCAGTCGAGAGGGCAATCAGCCCCAGCATTTT,CASREGNQPQHF
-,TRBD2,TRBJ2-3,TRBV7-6,TGTGCCAGCAGCTTAGCTAGCGGGGGGATCTCAGATACGCAGTATTTT,CASSLASGGISDTQYF
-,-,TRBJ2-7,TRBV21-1,TGTGCCAGCAGCTATACAGGGCCCCTACACTTCTACGAGCAGTACTTC,CASSYTGPLHFYEQYF
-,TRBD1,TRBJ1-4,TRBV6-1,TGTGCCAGCAGTGAAGCTGGAGGGACAGGGGAGGAAAAACTGTTTTTT,CASSEAGGTGEEKLFF
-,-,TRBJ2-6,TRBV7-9,TGTGCCACCTCCTGGCGGTTCCTACGCTCCTCTGGGGCCAACGTCCTGACTTTC,CATSWRFLRSSGANVLTF
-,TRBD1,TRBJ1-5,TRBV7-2,TGTGCCAGCAGCAAGGGACAGATTCTTCAGCCCCAGCATTTT,CASSKGQILQPQHF
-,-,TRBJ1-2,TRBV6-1,TGTGCCAGCAGTGAAGGTGATGGGACGGCGGGGGACTTC,CASSEGDGTAGDF
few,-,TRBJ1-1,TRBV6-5,TGTGCCAGCAGTCTTTATCTCTTGAACACTGAAGCTTTCTTT,CASSLYLLNTEAFF
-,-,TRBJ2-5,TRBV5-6,TGTGCCAGCAGCTTGGATCCCCTCGGGGAGACCCAGTACTTC,CASSLDPLGETQYF
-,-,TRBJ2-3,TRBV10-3,TGTGCCATCAGTGAGAGAGATCCGTCTGGGCTGGACTTCACAGATACGCAGTATTTT,CAISERDPSGLDFTDTQYF
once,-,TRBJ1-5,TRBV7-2,TGTGCCAGCAGCCCACAGGGCCCTCTAAGCAATCAGCCCCAGCATTTT,CASSPQGPLSNQPQHF
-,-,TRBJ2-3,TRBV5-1,TGCGCCAGCAGCTTGGCCAGGGGCATCACAGATACGCAGTATTTT,CASSLARGITDTQYF
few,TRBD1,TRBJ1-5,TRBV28,TGTGCCAGCAGTTTAAGGCGGGGGGTGACAGGGTTGAATCAGCCCCAGCATTTT,CASSLRRGVTGLNQPQHF
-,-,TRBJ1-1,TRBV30,TGTGCCTGGAGTCTACAGGAGAACACTGAAGCTTTCTTT,CAWSLQENTEAFF
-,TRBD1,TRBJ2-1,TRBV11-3,TGTGCCAGCAGCTTAACAGGGGGCGCGATCAATGAGCAGTTCTTC,CASSLTGGAINEQFF
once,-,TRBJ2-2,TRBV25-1,TGTGCCAGCGGGGGGGCCGGGAAGGGTATGTCCGGGGAGCTGTTTTTT,CASGGAGKGMSGELFF
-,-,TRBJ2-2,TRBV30,TGTGCCTGGAGTGTGACTTACACCGGGGAGCTGTTTTTT,CAWSVTYTGELFF
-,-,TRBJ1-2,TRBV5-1,TGCGCCAGCAGCTTGGATCAGTATTATGGCTACACCTTC,CASSLDQYYGYTF
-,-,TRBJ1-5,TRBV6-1,TGTGCCAGCAGTGAGGCAGGGGCGAGCAATCAGCCCCAGCATTTT,CASSEAGASNQPQHF
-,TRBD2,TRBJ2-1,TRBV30,TGTGCCTGGAGTGTAGACGCTAGCGGCTACAATGAGCAGTTCTTC,CAWSVDASGYNEQFF
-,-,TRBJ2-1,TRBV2,TGTGCCAGCAGTGAAGTGGGCAGGGGACACAATGAGCAGTTCTTC,CASSEVGRGHNEQFF
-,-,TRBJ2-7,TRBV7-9,TGTGCCAGCAGCTTAGCGGGGCAGGCTTCCTACGAGCAGTACTTC,CASSLAGQASYEQYF
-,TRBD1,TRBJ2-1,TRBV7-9,TGTGCCAGCAGGGGGACAGGGGGGAACAATGAGCAGTTCTTC,CASRGTGGNNEQFF
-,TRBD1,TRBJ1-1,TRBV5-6,TGTGCCAGCAGCCCTTCCCGGGACAGGGAGGCAGCTGAAGCTTTCTTT,CASSPSRDREAAEAFF
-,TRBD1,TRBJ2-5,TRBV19,TGTGCCAGCAGACGGGACAGGGGGGAGACCCAGTACTTC,CASRRDRGETQYF
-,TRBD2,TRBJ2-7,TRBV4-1,TGCGCCAGCAGCCAAGATCTGGGCGGGGGGGGCGAGCAGTACTTC,CASSQDLGGGGEQYF
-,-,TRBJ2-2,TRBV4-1,TGCGCCAGCAGCCAAGTCGGACACCCCGCGAACACCGGGGAGCTGTTTTTT,CASSQVGHPANTGELFF
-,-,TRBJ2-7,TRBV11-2,TGTGCCAGCAGCTTAGTGGCAGGGGCCTTGGGGGAGCAGTACTTC,CASSLVAGALGEQYF
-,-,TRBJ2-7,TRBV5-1,TGCGCCAGCAGCTTGACCCAACAGGTTTACGAGCAGTACTTC,CASSLTQQVYEQYF
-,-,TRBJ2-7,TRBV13,TGTGCCAGCAGCCTCTGGTCCTACGAGCAGTACTTC,CASSLWSYEQYF
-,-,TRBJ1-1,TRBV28,TGTGCCAGCAGACCGACCTACAGGGCGGAAGCTTTCTTT,CASRPTYRAEAFF
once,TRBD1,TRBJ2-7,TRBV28,TGTGCCAGCAGGTACCCCGGGACAGACGCCTACGAGCAGTACTTC,CASRYPGTDAYEQYF
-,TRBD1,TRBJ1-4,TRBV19,TGTGCCAGTAGCACGGGGACAGGAAATGAAAAACTGTTTTTT,CASSTGTGNEKLFF
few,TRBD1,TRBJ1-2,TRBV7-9,TGTGCCAGCAGCCCGGACAGGGGGTTTTCAGGAGGCTACACCTTC,CASSPDRGFSGGYTF
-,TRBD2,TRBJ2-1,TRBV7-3,TGTGCCAGCAGCCCAGTATTGGGGACTAGCGGGGGGAGCTCCTACAATGAGCAGTTCTTC,CASSPVLGTSGGSSYNEQFF
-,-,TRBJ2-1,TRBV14,TGTGCCAGCAGCCTCCTTCGCTACAATGAGCAGTTCTTC,CASSLLRYNEQFF
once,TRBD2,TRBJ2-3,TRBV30,TGTGCCTGGACTAGCGGATTCACAGATACGCAGTATTTT,CAWTSGFTDTQYF
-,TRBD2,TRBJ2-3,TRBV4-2,TGTGCCAGCAGCCAAGCTGTTAGCGGGGCAGATACGCAGTATTTT,CASSQAVSGADTQYF
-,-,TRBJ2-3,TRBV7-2,TGTGCCAGCAGCTTGGGCTCAGGGGCAGATACGCAGTATTTT,CASSLGSGADTQYF
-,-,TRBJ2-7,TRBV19,TGTGCCAGTAGTATAGTTGTAAACTCCTACGAGCAGTACTTC,CASSIVVNSYEQYF
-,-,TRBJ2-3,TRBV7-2,TGTGCCAGCAGCTTAGGGGGCCGGCCCCCGCAGTATTTT,CASSLGGRPPQYF
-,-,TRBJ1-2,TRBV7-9,TGTGCCAGCAGCTTAGCTAAGGAGGGCTATGGCTACACCTTC,CASSLAKEGYGYTF
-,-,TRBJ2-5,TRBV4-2,TGTGCCAGCAGCCTCTTGGGCCCACAAGAGACCCAGTACTTC,CASSLLGPQETQYF
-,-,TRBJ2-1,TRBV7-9,TGTGCCAGCAGCCTACGACAGGGAGGTACCCACAATGAGCAGTTCTTC,CASSLRQGGTHNEQFF
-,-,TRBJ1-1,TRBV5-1,TGCGCCAGCAGCTTGGCAGGTCCCACTGAAGCTTTCTTT,CASSLAGPTEAFF